These 14 T cell receptor beta chains share one sample of origin, sequenced in a study of a mutant IDH1 vaccine in newly diagnosed glioma. Data came from immunoSEQ multiplex PCR; TCRdb stores just in-frame clones and leaves some out. Here the sample spans approximately 67,000 clones, 84% being singletons. Antigen specificity for these receptors is unknown. Time point described: week 23, last vaccination. All doses held 300 ug of mutant IDH1 20-mer peptide, with topical imiquimod. Sequenced material: PBMCs, taken from a glioma patient whose treatment included an IDH1 peptide vaccine. These receptors were collected from a man aged 18 to 29 with glioma.

The J gene is TRBJ2-1, the V gene TRBV29-1; no definite D call. This CDR3 region has 16 residues. Trimming pared 1 base from V and 4 bases from J, leaving 17 bases between. The germline CDR1 and CDR2 sequences are SQVTM and ANQGSEA. The CDR3 DNA sequence: TGCAGCGTTGAAGGGGCGTACTTAACCCCTTACAATGAGCAGTTCTTC. It codes for CSVEGAYLTPYNEQFF.

V usage is TRBV29-1 and J usage is TRBJ2-3; D is uncertain. Per germline, CDR1 SQVTM and CDR2 ANQGSEA. The ends were cut back, 6 bases at V and 1 base at J, with 14 bases in the middle. The CDR3 runs 14 residues. This CDR3 reads CSVGPTEGTDTQYF. DNA for the CDR3: TGCAGCGTCGGTCCCACAGAAGGCACAGATACGCAGTATTTT.

The chain uses TRBV7-9 and TRBJ2-2; the D is unclear. Trimming removed 3 bases from V and 4 bases from J, with 9 bases in between. Germline CDR1 reads SEHNR; CDR2 reads FQNEAQ (reference sequence). The CDR3 loop spans 14 amino acids. The CDR3 DNA is TGTGCCAGCAGCTTGACTCTTCCCACCGGGGAGCTGTTTTTT. Its translation is CASSLTLPTGELFF.

The V call is TRBV25-1, the J call TRBJ1-1, with 8 bases identical to TRBD1. Losses at the gene ends were 1 base for V and 1 base for J; bases not matched to a gene: 11. The V gene's germline CDR1 is MGHDK and CDR2 SYGVNS. This CDR3 contains 18 residues. In DNA form, the CDR3 reads TGTGCCAGCAGTGAATCAGGGGGCGTCGGTCTTTCGAACACTGAAGCTTTCTTT. Translation gives CASSESGGVGLSNTEAFF.

The chain recombines TRBV7-9 with TRBJ1-2; no firm D call. Germline assignment: CDR1 SEHNR and CDR2 FQNEAQ (reference sequence). Trimming cost V 4 bases and J 9 bases, with 15 bases left between them. The CDR3 is made up of 13 amino acids. The DNA of the CDR3 is TGTGCCAGCAGCTCCAATTTGGGAGGAAGCTACACCTTC. It specifies CASSSNLGGSYTF.

CDR3 in DNA: TGTGCCAGCAGTTTGGTCGGAGATAGAGGCTACACCTTC. It encodes CASSLVGDRGYTF. The chain has TRBV28 and TRBJ1-2; D gene ambiguous. V lost 3 bases to trimming and J lost 8 bases, with 13 bases between them. The CDR3 covers 13 residues. Germline V lookup: CDR1 MDHEN, CDR2 SYDVKM.

The V gene is TRBV7-2, the J gene TRBJ2-1; D is unresolved. Trimming took off 5 bases at V and 3 bases at J, with 11 bases between the two ends. Germline V gene lookup returns CDR1 SGHTA and CDR2 FQGNSA. The CDR3 covers 14 residues. The CDR3 here is CASSPETFYNEQFF. CDR3 bases: TGTGCCAGCAGCCCCGAGACGTTCTACAATGAGCAGTTCTTC.

A few counts support this clone. This chain links TRBV6-5 with TRBJ1-1, with D perhaps TRBD1 (6 bases). The CDR3 extends over 14 amino acids. CDR1 is MNHEY and CDR2 is SVGAGI in the germline V gene. Trimming pared 2 bases from V and 6 bases from J, leaving 13 bases between. The CDR3: CASSYRGQFAEAFF. Written as DNA, the CDR3 is TGTGCCAGCAGTTACAGGGGACAATTCGCTGAAGCTTTCTTT.

V is TRBV7-3 and J is TRBJ1-2; perhaps TRBD1 as D (6 bases). CDR1 SGHTA and CDR2 FQGTGA come from the germline V gene. Trimming took 1 base from V and 6 from J, leaving 9 bases between them. This CDR3 has 13 residues. The DNA for the CDR3 is TGTGCCAGCAGCTTAAAACAGGGTGATGGCTACACCTTC. It translates to CASSLKQGDGYTF. Full variable domain (outside the CDR3, taken from reference TRBV7-3 and TRBJ1-2): GAGVSQTPSNKVTEKGKYVELRCDPISGHTALYWYRQSLGQGPEFLIYFQGTGAADDSGLPNDRFFAVRPEGSVSTLKIQRTERGDSAVYLCASSLKQGDGYTFGSGTRLTVV.

This clone was observed a few times. This chain uses TRBV5-5 with TRBJ1-5; D gene ambiguous. Germline values: CDR1 SGHKS, CDR2 YYEKEE (reference sequence). The CDR3 runs to 13 residues. Between the trimmed V and J ends, which lost 4 bases and 0 bases, there was a span of 5 bases. CDR3 protein: CASSRDSNQPQHF. Here the CDR3 DNA reads TGTGCCAGCAGCCGAGATAGCAATCAGCCCCAGCATTTT.

The chain is built from TRBV5-1 and TRBJ2-3; TRBD2 is a possible D gene (6 bases). V was cut by 0 bases and J by 5 bases, with 10 bases left in between. This CDR3 is built from 14 residues. Per the germline V gene, CDR1 is SGHRS and CDR2 is YFSETQ. CDR3 region: CASSLGRGGDTQYF. The CDR3, as DNA: TGCGCCAGCAGCTTGGGGAGGGGTGGAGATACGCAGTATTTT. The entire variable domain, with the rest obtained from reference TRBV5-1 and TRBJ2-3, is as follows: KAGVTQTPRYLIKTRGQQVTLSCSPISGHRSVSWYQQTPGQGLQFLFEYFSETQRNKGNFPGRFSGRQFSNSRSEMNVSTLELGDSALYLCASSLGRGGDTQYFGPGTRLTVL.

V gene TRBV4-1 combines with J gene TRBJ1-3; possibly TRBD1 for D (5 bases). CDR3 size: 17 residues. Germline V gene lookup returns CDR1 MGHRA and CDR2 YSYEKL. V was cut by 1 base and J by 2 bases, with 15 bases left in between. The CDR3: CASSQAGRWLPGNTIYF. DNA for the CDR3: TGCGCCAGCAGCCAAGCAGGGCGCTGGCTCCCTGGAAACACCATATATTTT.

The chain uses TRBV18 and TRBJ1-1; D possibly corresponds to TRBD1 (6 bases). CDR3 length equals 18 residues. V dropped 3 bases and J dropped 4 bases, with 24 bases sitting between them. CDR1 and CDR2 from the germline V gene are KGHSH and LQKENI. As DNA, the CDR3 is TGTGCCAGCTCACCCGGCCCCCGGGGGGCCAGTAGGAGCACTGAAGCTTTCTTT. It translates to CASSPGPRGASRSTEAFF.

The CDR3 coding sequence is TGTGCCAGCAGCAAGTACGTTCAGGGGGCGGGCAATCAGCCCCAGCATTTT. This sequence encodes CASSKYVQGAGNQPQHF. This chain links TRBV21-1 with TRBJ1-5; whether TRBD1, the table's D call, matches the DNA was not checked. TRBV21-1 is a documented pseudogene. This CDR3 comprises 17 residues.